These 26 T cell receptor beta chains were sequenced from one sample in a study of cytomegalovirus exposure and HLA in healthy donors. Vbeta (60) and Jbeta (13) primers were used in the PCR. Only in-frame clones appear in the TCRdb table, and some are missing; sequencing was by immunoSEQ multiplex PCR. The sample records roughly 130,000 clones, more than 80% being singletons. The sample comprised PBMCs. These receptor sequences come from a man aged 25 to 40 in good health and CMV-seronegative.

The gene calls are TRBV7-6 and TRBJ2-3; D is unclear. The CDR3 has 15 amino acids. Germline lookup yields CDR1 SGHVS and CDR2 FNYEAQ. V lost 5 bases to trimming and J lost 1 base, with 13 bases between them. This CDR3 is CASSADPRGTDTQYF. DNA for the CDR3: TGTGCCAGCAGCGCCGATCCGCGTGGCACAGATACGCAGTATTTT.

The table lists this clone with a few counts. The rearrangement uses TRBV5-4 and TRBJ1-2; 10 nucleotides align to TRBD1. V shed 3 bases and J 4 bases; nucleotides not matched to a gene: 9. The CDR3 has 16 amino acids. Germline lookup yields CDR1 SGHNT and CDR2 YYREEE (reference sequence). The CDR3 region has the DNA TGTGCCAGCAGCTACCCACCCGGGACAGGGGCCTATGGCTACACCTTC. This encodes CASSYPPGTGAYGYTF.

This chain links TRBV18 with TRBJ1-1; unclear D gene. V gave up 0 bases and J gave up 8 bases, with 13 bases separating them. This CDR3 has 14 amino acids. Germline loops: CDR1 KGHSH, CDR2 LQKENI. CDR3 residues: CASSPPAGGREAFF. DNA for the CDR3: TGTGCCAGCTCACCACCAGCAGGCGGGAGAGAAGCTTTCTTT.

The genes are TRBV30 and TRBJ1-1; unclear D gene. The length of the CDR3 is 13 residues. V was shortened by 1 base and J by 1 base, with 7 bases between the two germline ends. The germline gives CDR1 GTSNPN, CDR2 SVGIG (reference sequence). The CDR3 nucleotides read TGTGCCTGGAGTGGAACACCGAACACTGAAGCTTTCTTT. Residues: CAWSGTPNTEAFF.

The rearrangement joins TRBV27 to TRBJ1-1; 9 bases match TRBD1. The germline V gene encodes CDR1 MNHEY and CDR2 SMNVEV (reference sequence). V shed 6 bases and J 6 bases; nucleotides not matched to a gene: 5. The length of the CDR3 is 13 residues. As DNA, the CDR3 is TGTGCCAGCAGACAGGGGGCGTACGCTGAAGCTTTCTTT. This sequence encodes CASRQGAYAEAFF.

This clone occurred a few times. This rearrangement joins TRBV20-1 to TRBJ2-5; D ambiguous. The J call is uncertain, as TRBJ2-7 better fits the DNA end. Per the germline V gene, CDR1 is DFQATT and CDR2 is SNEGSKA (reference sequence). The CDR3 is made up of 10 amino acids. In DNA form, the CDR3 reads TGCAGTGCCCTAATCTACGAGCAGTACTTC. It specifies CSALIYEQYF.

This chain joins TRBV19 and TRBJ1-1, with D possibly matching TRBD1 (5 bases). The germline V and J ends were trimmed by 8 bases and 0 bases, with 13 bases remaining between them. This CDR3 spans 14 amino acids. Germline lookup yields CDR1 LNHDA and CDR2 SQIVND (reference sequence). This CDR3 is CASVQGGMNTEAFF. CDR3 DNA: TGTGCCAGTGTCCAGGGCGGAATGAACACTGAAGCTTTCTTT.

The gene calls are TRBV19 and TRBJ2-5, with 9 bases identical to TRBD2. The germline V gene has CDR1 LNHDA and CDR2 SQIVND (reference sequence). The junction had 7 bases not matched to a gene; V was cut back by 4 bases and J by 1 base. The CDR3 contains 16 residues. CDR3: CASSRLAAEPQETQYF. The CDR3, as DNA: TGTGCCAGTAGTAGACTAGCGGCGGAACCCCAAGAGACCCAGTACTTC.

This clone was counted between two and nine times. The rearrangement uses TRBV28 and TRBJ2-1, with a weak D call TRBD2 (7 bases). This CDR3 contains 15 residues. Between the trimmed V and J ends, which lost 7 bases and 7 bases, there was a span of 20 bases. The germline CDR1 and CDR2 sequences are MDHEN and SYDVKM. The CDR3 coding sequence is TGTGCCAGCACTCTAGGGGGGAGGGCCCAAAATGAGCAGTTCTTC. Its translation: CASTLGGRAQNEQFF.

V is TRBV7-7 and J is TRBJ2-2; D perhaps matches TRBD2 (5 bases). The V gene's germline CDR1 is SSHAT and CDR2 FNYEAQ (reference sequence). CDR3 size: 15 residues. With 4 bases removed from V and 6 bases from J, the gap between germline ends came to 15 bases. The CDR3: CASSSDPLGSGELFF. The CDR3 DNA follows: TGTGCCAGCAGCTCCGACCCACTAGGGTCCGGGGAGCTGTTTTTT. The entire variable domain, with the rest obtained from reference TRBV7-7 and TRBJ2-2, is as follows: GAGVSQSPRYKVTKRGQDVTLRCDPISSHATLYWYQQALGQGPEFLTYFNYEAQPDKSGLPSDRFSAERPEGSISTLTIQRTEQRDSAMYRCASSSDPLGSGELFFGEGSRLTVL.

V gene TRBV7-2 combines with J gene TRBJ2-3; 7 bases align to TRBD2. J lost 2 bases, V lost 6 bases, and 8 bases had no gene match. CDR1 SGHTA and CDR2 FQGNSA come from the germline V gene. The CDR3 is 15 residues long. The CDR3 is CASRIALAATDTQYF. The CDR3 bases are TGTGCCAGCAGAATAGCCCTAGCGGCCACAGATACGCAGTATTTT.

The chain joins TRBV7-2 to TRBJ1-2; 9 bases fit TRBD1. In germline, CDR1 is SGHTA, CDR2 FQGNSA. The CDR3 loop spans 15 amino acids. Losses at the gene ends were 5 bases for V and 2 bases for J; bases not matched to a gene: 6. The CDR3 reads CASSRAQGANYGYTF. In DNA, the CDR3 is TGTGCCAGCAGCCGTGCACAGGGGGCGAACTATGGCTACACCTTC.

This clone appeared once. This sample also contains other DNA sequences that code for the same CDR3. CDR3 amino acids: CATSSWSRRDYEQYF. The CDR3 bases are TGTGCCACCAGCTCCTGGTCCCGGCGGGACTACGAGCAGTACTTC. The chain joins TRBV15 to TRBJ2-7, with D maybe TRBD2 (6 bases). Per the germline V gene, CDR1 is LNHNV and CDR2 is YYDKDF (reference sequence). Deletions cut 5 bases from V and 3 bases from J, with 17 bases between. This CDR3 is 15 amino acids long.

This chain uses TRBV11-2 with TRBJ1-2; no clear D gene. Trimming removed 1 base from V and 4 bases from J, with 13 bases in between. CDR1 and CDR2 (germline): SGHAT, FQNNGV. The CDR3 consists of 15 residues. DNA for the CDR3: TGTGCCAGCAGCTTAGCTCCGGCGGGGTTCTATGGCTACACCTTC. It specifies CASSLAPAGFYGYTF.

The CDR3 here is CASSLRGPESYEQYF. In DNA form, the CDR3 reads TGTGCCAGCAGTTTAAGGGGCCCGGAGTCGTACGAGCAGTACTTC. The chain couples TRBV28 to TRBJ2-7; D perhaps matches TRBD1 (5 bases). Trimming took 2 bases from V and 4 from J, leaving 15 bases between them. Germline CDR1 reads MDHEN; CDR2 reads SYDVKM. The CDR3 has 15 amino acids. Variable domain in full (rest from reference TRBV28 and TRBJ2-7): DVKVTQSSRYLVKRTGEKVFLECVQDMDHENMFWYRQDPGLGLRLIYFSYDVKMKEKGDIPEGYSVSREKKERFSLILESASTNQTSMYLCASSLRGPESYEQYFGPGTRLTVT.

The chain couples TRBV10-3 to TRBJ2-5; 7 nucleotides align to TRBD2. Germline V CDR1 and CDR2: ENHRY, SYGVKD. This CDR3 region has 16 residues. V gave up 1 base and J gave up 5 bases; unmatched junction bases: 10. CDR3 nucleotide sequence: TGTGCCATCAGTGAGTGGGAGGGCCTGATCCGGGAGACCCAGTACTTC. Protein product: CAISEWEGLIRETQYF.

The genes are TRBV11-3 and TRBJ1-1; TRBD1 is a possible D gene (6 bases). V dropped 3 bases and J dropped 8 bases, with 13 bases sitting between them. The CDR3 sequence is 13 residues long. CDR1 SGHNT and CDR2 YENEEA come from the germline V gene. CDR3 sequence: CASSLQADREAFF. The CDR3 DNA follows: TGTGCCAGCAGCTTGCAGGCGGACAGAGAAGCTTTCTTT.

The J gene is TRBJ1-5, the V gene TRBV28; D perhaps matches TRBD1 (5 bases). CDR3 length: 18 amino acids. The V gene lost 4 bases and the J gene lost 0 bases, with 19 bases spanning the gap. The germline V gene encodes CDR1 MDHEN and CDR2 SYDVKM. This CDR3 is CASSSPRQGSYSNQPQHF. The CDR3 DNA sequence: TGTGCCAGCAGTTCCCCCCGGCAGGGATCTTATAGCAATCAGCCCCAGCATTTT.

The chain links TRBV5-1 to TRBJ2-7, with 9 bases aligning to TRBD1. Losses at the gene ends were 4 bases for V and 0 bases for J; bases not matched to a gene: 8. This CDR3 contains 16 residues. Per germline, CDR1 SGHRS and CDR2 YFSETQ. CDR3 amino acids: CASSETGGQSSYEQYF. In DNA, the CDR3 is TGCGCCAGCAGCGAAACAGGGGGCCAGAGCTCCTACGAGCAGTACTTC.

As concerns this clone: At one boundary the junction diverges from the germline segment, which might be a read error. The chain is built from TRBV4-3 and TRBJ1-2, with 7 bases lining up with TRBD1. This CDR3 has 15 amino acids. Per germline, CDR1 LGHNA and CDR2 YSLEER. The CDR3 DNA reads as TGCGCCAGCAGCCAAGATGGGAGGGGGCGGGAGGGCTACCCCTTC. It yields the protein CASSQDGRGREGYPF.

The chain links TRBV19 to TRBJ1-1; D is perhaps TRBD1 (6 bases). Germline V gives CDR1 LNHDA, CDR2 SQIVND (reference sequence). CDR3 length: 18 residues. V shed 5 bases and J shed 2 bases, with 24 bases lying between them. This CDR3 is CASSPGPYRVRFNTEAFF. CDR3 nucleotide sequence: TGTGCCAGTAGTCCTGGGCCCTACAGGGTGAGGTTCAACACTGAAGCTTTCTTT.

CDR3 coding DNA: TGTGCCAGCAGCCAATCCCTGGGGACAGCAGGAAACACCATATATTTT. Translating it yields CASSQSLGTAGNTIYF. The V gene is TRBV14, the J gene TRBJ1-3, with 7 bases matching TRBD1. The ends lost 2 bases at V and 4 bases at J; junction bases unmatched: 8. This CDR3 comprises 16 residues. The germline gives CDR1 SGHDN, CDR2 FVKESK.

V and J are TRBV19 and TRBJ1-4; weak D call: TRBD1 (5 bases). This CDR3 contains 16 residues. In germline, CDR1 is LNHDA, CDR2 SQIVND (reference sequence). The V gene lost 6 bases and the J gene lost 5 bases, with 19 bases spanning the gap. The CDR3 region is CASSPPRQTFNEKLFF. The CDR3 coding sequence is TGTGCCAGTAGCCCCCCAAGACAGACCTTCAATGAAAAACTGTTTTTT.

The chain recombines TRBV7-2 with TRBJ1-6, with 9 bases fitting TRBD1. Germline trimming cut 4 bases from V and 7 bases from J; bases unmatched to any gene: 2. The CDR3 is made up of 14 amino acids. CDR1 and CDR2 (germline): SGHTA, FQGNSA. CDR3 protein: CASSSQGANSPLHF. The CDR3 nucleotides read TGTGCCAGCAGCTCACAGGGGGCGAATTCACCCCTCCACTTT.

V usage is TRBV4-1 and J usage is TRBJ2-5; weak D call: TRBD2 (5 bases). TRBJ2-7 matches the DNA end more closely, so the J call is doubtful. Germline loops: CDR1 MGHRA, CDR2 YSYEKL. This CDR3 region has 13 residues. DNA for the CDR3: TGCGCCAGCAGCCACGACTACAACTACGAGCAGTACTTC. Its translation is CASSHDYNYEQYF.

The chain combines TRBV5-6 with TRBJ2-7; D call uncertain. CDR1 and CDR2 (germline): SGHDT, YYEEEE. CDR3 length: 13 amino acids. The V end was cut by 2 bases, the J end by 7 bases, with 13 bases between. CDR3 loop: CASSFVTAGEQYF. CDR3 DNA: TGTGCCAGCAGCTTTGTCACGGCAGGTGAGCAGTACTTC.